One and the same sample provided the 22 T cell receptor beta chains below, sequenced in a study of neoadjuvant anti-PD-1 for oral cavity cancer. The assay was immunoSEQ multiplex PCR, and TCRdb's table has in-frame clones only and misses some. Here the sample spans more than 25,000 clones, about 77% being singletons. Specified time point: after neoadjuvant nivolumab, at surgical resection. This material consisted of PBMCs, taken after nivolumab (anti-PD-1) treatment. The receptors originated from a person between 40 and 80 years old with oral cavity squamous cell carcinoma.

The chain couples TRBV7-2 to TRBJ2-3, with 9 bases that match TRBD2. V lost 3 bases to trimming and J lost 0 bases; unmatched junction nucleotides: 13. The CDR3 sequence is 19 residues long. Germline V gene sequence: CDR1 SGHTA, CDR2 FQGNSA. This CDR3 reads CASSFVGGGAVASTDTQYF. The DNA for the CDR3 is TGTGCCAGCAGCTTCGTTGGCGGGGGGGCTGTCGCTAGCACAGATACGCAGTATTTT.

The chain couples TRBV7-2 to TRBJ1-2, with D unclear. Germline V CDR1 and CDR2: SGHTA, FQGNSA. Trimming shortened V by 1 base and J by 5 bases, and 5 bases separated the two germline ends. The CDR3 totals 12 residues. CDR3 protein: CASSLEVYGYTF. The CDR3 DNA reads TGTGCCAGCAGCTTAGAAGTTTATGGCTACACCTTC.

There are a few counts of this clone. The chain has TRBV9 and TRBJ2-3; the D is unclear. Trimming left V 0 bases short and J 4 bases short, with 9 bases between. Germline CDR1 and CDR2: SGDLS and YYNGEE. This CDR3 contains 14 residues. CDR3 amino acids: CASSVEALPDTQYF. The CDR3 bases are TGTGCCAGCAGCGTAGAGGCCCTCCCAGATACGCAGTATTTT. The variable domain in full, completed from reference TRBV9 and TRBJ2-3, reads DSGVTQTPKHLITATGQRVTLRCSPRSGDLSVYWYQQSLDQGLQFLIQYYNGEERAKGNILERFSAQQFPDLHSELNLSSLELGDSALYFCASSVEALPDTQYFGPGTRLTVL.

This clone was observed a single time. This rearrangement joins TRBV27 to TRBJ2-5; TRBD2 is a possible D gene (5 bases). Germline CDR1 reads MNHEY; CDR2 reads SMNVEV (reference sequence). CDR3 size: 14 residues. Trimming took 0 bases from V and 0 from J, leaving 5 bases between them. The CDR3: CASSLSRDQETQYF. The CDR3 nucleotides are TGTGCCAGCAGTTTATCGCGGGACCAAGAGACCCAGTACTTC.

The V and J genes are TRBV9 and TRBJ1-3; the D is unclear. Per germline, CDR1 SGDLS and CDR2 YYNGEE. Trimming removed 3 bases at V and 15 bases at J, with 16 bases between. This CDR3 comprises 12 residues. In DNA form, the CDR3 reads TGTGCCAGCAGCGGTCCCGGGCTCAGGACATATTTT. It codes for CASSGPGLRTYF.

This sequence joins TRBV7-3 and TRBJ2-5; 8 positions agree with TRBD2. Trimming removed 0 bases from V and 4 bases from J; junction bases left unmatched: 4. There are 15 residues in the CDR3. Germline lookup yields CDR1 SGHTA and CDR2 FQGTGA. CDR3 in amino acids: CASSLTSGAGETQYF. CDR3 in DNA: TGTGCCAGCAGCTTAACTAGCGGGGCGGGAGAGACCCAGTACTTC.

The CDR3 here is CSARGNEKLFF. CDR3 coding DNA: TGCAGTGCCAGGGGTAATGAAAAACTGTTTTTT. The genes are TRBV20-1 and TRBJ1-4; maybe TRBD1 (6 bases). Germline CDR1 reads DFQATT; CDR2 reads SNEGSKA (reference sequence). V lost 6 bases and J lost 4, with 6 bases in between. This CDR3 is 11 amino acids long.

This clone was found a few times. V and J are TRBV5-1 and TRBJ2-1; TRBD2 matches at 11 bases. Germline CDR1 reads SGHRS; CDR2 reads YFSETQ. Germline trimming cut 5 bases from V and 4 bases from J; bases unmatched to any gene: 5. The CDR3 extends over 15 amino acids. CDR3 sequence reads: CASSPGTSGYNEQFF. The CDR3 DNA reads TGCGCCAGCAGTCCCGGGACTAGCGGTTACAATGAGCAGTTCTTC.

This rearrangement joins TRBV4-3 to TRBJ2-2, with D hard to call. Germline V gene lookup returns CDR1 LGHNA and CDR2 YSLEER. The V gene lost 0 bases and the J gene lost 5 bases, with 10 bases spanning the gap. CDR3 length: 15 amino acids. The CDR3 sequence is CASSQDHGRTGELFF. Here the CDR3 DNA reads TGCGCCAGCAGCCAAGACCACGGTCGTACCGGGGAGCTGTTTTTT.

This sequence joins TRBV29-1 and TRBJ1-1; D not resolved. The CDR3 sequence is 13 residues long. CDR1 is SQVTM, CDR2 ANQGSEA, per germline. Trimming removed 2 bases at V and 1 base at J, with 8 bases between. CDR3 bases: TGCAGCGTTGAACCCGTTAAGAACACTGAAGCTTTCTTT. Protein sequence: CSVEPVKNTEAFF. The variable domain in full, with the rest retrieved from reference TRBV29-1 and TRBJ1-1, is SAVISQKPSRDICQRGTSLTIQCQVDSQVTMMFWYRQQPGQSLTLIATANQGSEATYESGFVIDKFPISRPNLTFSTLTVSNMSPEDSSIYLCSVEPVKNTEAFFGQGTRLTVV.

CDR3 region: CASSRGTANTEAFF. The CDR3 DNA follows: TGTGCCAGCAGTCGAGGGACAGCTAACACTGAAGCTTTCTTT. The rearrangement links TRBV6-5 to TRBJ1-1; 7 bases agree with TRBD1. The CDR3 is 14 residues long. The V segment lost 5 bases and the J segment 2 bases; nucleotides outside the gene matches: 5. Germline-derived CDR1 and CDR2 are MNHEY and SVGAGI.

The chain employs TRBV7-6 and TRBJ2-1, with TRBD2 matching over 9 bases. Germline lookup yields CDR1 SGHVS and CDR2 FNYEAQ. V lost 2 bases and J lost 6; bases outside the gene matches: 8. The CDR3 is 16 residues long. The CDR3 sequence: CASSLQAGTSSNEQFF. The CDR3 bases are TGTGCCAGCAGCTTACAAGCCGGGACTAGCTCCAATGAGCAGTTCTTC.

V usage is TRBV10-2 and J usage is TRBJ1-5, with TRBD1 matching 7 bases. The CDR3 is 18 amino acids. The trim removed 11 bases at V and 0 bases at J, leaving 19 bases unmatched. The germline CDR1 and CDR2 sequences are WSHSY and SAAADI. CDR3 in DNA: TGCGCCTCAGCGGGGGCGGGACAGTACTCCAATAGCAATCAGCCCCAGCATTTT. Protein: CASAGAGQYSNSNQPQHF.

The J gene is TRBJ1-6, the V gene TRBV7-2; possibly TRBD1 for D (6 bases). The V end was cut by 1 base, the J end by 6 bases, with 13 bases between. The CDR3 length is 16 residues. Germline values: CDR1 SGHTA, CDR2 FQGNSA. The CDR3 here is CASSLVATGPNSPLHF. The CDR3 DNA sequence: TGTGCCAGCAGCTTAGTAGCGACAGGTCCTAATTCACCCCTCCACTTT.

This clone was seen a handful of times. The V call is TRBV29-1, the J call TRBJ1-2, with D possibly TRBD1 on 5 matching bases. CDR3 length: 12 amino acids. Germline V gene lookup returns CDR1 SQVTM and CDR2 ANQGSEA. V was clipped by 1 base and J by 5 bases, with 8 bases between them. CDR3 nucleotide sequence: TGCAGCGTTGAAGGGGGGGGTTATGGCTACACCTTC. This codes for CSVEGGGYGYTF.

This clone has only a few counts. This chain uses TRBV7-9 with TRBJ1-6; D gene uncertain. The CDR3 loop spans 13 amino acids. Between the trimmed V and J ends, which lost 6 bases and 14 bases, there was a span of 17 bases. Germline V gives CDR1 SEHNR, CDR2 FQNEAQ (reference sequence). The DNA of the CDR3 is TGTGCCAGCAGGCGTGGGGTCCTCGGGGCCCTCCACTTT. This sequence encodes CASRRGVLGALHF.

V gene TRBV19 combines with J gene TRBJ1-1, with TRBD1 matching over 7 bases. Germline V gives CDR1 LNHDA, CDR2 SQIVND (reference sequence). The trim removed 3 bases at V and 3 bases at J, leaving 7 bases unmatched. The CDR3 is made up of 15 amino acids. In nucleotides, the CDR3 is TGTGCCAGTAGTATCGAACAGGGGCTACACACTGAAGCTTTCTTT. It encodes CASSIEQGLHTEAFF.

The chain employs TRBV19 and TRBJ2-1; 10 nucleotides match TRBD1. The germline V gene encodes CDR1 LNHDA and CDR2 SQIVND (reference sequence). The CDR3 runs 17 residues. J was trimmed by 10 bases and V by 2 bases; bases with no gene match: 14. CDR3 coding DNA: TGTGCCAGTAGTATACCCCCAAGGACAGGGGGAAAGGTCGAGCAGTTCTTC. Encoded protein: CASSIPPRTGGKVEQFF.

This clone was recorded a few times. The chain joins TRBV19 to TRBJ1-5; TRBD1 is a possible D gene (5 bases). Per germline, CDR1 LNHDA and CDR2 SQIVND (reference sequence). CDR3 length: 14 residues. Trimming shortened V by 6 bases and J by 5 bases, and 14 bases separated the two germline ends. CDR3: CASSPRGADQPQHF. CDR3 coding DNA: TGTGCCAGTAGCCCCCGTGGGGCCGATCAGCCCCAGCATTTT.

The CDR3 is CASGMDFYYEQYF. The CDR3, as DNA: TGTGCCAGCGGTATGGACTTTTACTACGAGCAGTACTTC. This rearrangement joins TRBV2 to TRBJ2-7, with D possibly TRBD2 on 5 matching bases. Between the trimmed V and J ends, which lost 8 bases and 3 bases, there was a span of 14 bases. CDR3 length equals 13 residues. Germline V gene lookup returns CDR1 SNHLY and CDR2 FYNNEI.

CDR3 in amino acids: CASSFYRGVGTEAFF. CDR3 coding DNA: TGTGCCAGCAGCTTCTACAGGGGGGTTGGCACTGAAGCTTTCTTT. The J gene is TRBJ1-1, the V gene TRBV5-5, with 8 bases matching TRBD1. Germline CDR1 and CDR2: SGHKS and YYEKEE (reference sequence). The CDR3 totals 15 residues. V dropped 2 bases and J dropped 4; count of bases not matched to a gene: 7. The entire variable domain, with the rest obtained from reference TRBV5-5 and TRBJ1-1, is as follows: DAGVTQSPTHLIKTRGQQVTLRCSPISGHKSVSWYQQVLGQGPQFIFQYYEKEERGRGNFPDRFSARQFPNYSSELNVNALLLGDSALYLCASSFYRGVGTEAFFGQGTRLTVV.

This clone is judged medium-sized (0.01 to 0.1%). J is TRBJ1-2 and V is TRBV29-1, with a possible D match to TRBD1 (6 bases). This CDR3 spans 14 amino acids. V was clipped by 1 base and J by 7 bases, with 16 bases between them. Germline V gene data show CDR1 as SQVTM and CDR2 as ANQGSEA. The CDR3 DNA reads as TGCAGCGTTGAAGTCTCACAGGGATCGGGTGGCTACACCTTC. Protein sequence: CSVEVSQGSGGYTF. The full variable domain, in which reference TRBV29-1 and TRBJ1-2 provide the parts outside the CDR3, is SAVISQKPSRDICQRGTSLTIQCQVDSQVTMMFWYRQQPGQSLTLIATANQGSEATYESGFVIDKFPISRPNLTFSTLTVSNMSPEDSSIYLCSVEVSQGSGGYTFGSGTRLTVV.